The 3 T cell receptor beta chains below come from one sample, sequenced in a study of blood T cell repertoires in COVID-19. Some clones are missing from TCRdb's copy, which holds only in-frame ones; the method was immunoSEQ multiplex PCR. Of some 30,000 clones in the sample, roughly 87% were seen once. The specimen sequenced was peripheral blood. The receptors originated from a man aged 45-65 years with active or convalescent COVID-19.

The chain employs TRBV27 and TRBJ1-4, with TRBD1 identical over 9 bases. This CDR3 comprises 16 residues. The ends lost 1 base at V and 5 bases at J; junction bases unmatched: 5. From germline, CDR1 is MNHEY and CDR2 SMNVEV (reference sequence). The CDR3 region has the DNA TGTGCCAGCAGTTTATGGGCCGGGACAGGGAATGAAAAACTGTTTTTT. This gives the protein CASSLWAGTGNEKLFF.

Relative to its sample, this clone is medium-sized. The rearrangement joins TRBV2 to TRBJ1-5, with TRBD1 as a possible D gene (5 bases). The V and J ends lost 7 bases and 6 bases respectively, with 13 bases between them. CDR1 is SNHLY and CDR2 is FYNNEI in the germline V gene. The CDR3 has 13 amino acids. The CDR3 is CASMGRGGQPQHF. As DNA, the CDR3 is TGTGCCAGCATGGGGAGGGGCGGTCAGCCCCAGCATTTT.

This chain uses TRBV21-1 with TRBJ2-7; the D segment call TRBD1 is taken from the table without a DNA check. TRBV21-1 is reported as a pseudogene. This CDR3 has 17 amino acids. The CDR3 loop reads CASSKAKTGSLSYEQYF. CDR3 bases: TGTGCCAGCAGCAAAGCGAAAACAGGGTCTCTCTCCTACGAGCAGTACTTC.